These T cell receptor beta chains were read from a single sample in a study of cytomegalovirus exposure and HLA in healthy donors. Generated by immunoSEQ multiplex PCR, the TCRdb table keeps only in-frame clones and is missing some. Of around 190,000 clones in the sample, about 87% were seen once. The sequenced sample was PBMCs. The origin of the receptors is a woman under 30 in good health and CMV-seronegative. Both conserved end residues are part of each CDR3. Fields, in order: D gene, clone size, J gene, V gene, CDR3 DNA, CDR3 protein. The D gene is left open where the match is weak. Size tells how often a clone was seen (once, few, many) or the class of an expanded clone, and some rows leave it out.

D: TRBD2; size: -; J: TRBJ2-2; V: TRBV9; DNA: TGTGCCAGCAGCGTAGGCCTAGCGGGAGTAGACACCGGGGAGCTGTTTTTT; CDR3: CASSVGLAGVDTGELFF
D: -; size: -; J: TRBJ2-7; V: TRBV4-2; DNA: TGTGCCAGCAGCCAAGAAGTGGCGCTAGCTGACGAGCAGTACTTC; CDR3: CASSQEVALADEQYF
D: -; size: -; J: TRBJ1-4; V: TRBV7-2; DNA: TGTGCCAGCAGCTTAGCCGTGACGGGGAGGAATGAAAAACTGTTTTTT; CDR3: CASSLAVTGRNEKLFF
D: -; size: -; J: TRBJ1-2; V: TRBV7-9; DNA: TGTGCCAGCAGCTCAGTTAGCCGGGGCTATGGCTACACCTTC; CDR3: CASSSVSRGYGYTF
D: TRBD1; size: -; J: TRBJ2-7; V: TRBV5-8; DNA: TGTGCCAGCAGCCGACCTTCAACAGGGGGCATCGAGCAGTACTTC; CDR3: CASSRPSTGGIEQYF
D: TRBD1; size: -; J: TRBJ1-2; V: TRBV27; DNA: TGTGCCAGCAGTTCTATACAGGGGGCGCCGGGCTATGGCTACACCTTC; CDR3: CASSSIQGAPGYGYTF
D: -; size: -; J: TRBJ2-1; V: TRBV12-5; DNA: TGTGCTAGTGGTTTTTCAGGAGGGCCGGGAAATGAGCAGTTCTTC; CDR3: CASGFSGGPGNEQFF
D: -; size: few; J: TRBJ2-6; V: TRBV4-1; DNA: TGCGCCAGCAGCCAAGATTCAGGGACAGGGGCCAACGTCCTGACTTTC; CDR3: CASSQDSGTGANVLTF
D: -; size: -; J: TRBJ1-3; V: TRBV7-9; DNA: TGTTCCAGCAGTTCCCCGGCAGGGGTCTCTGGAAACACCATATATTTT; CDR3: CSSSSPAGVSGNTIYF
D: -; size: -; J: TRBJ2-1; V: TRBV27; DNA: TGTGCCAGCAGCCGACGGGGTGGAGGGAATGAGCAGTTCTTC; CDR3: CASSRRGGGNEQFF
D: -; size: -; J: TRBJ1-2; V: TRBV27; DNA: TGTGCCAGCAGTTTTGGACAGACGAGCTATGGCTACACCTTC; CDR3: CASSFGQTSYGYTF
D: -; size: -; J: TRBJ2-7; V: TRBV6-1; DNA: TGTGCCAGCAACCAGGGCGAGCAGTACTTC; CDR3: CASNQGEQYF
D: -; size: -; J: TRBJ2-3; V: TRBV30; DNA: TGTGCCTGGACGAGGCAGCCCACAGATACGCAGTATTTT; CDR3: CAWTRQPTDTQYF
D: TRBD1; size: once; J: TRBJ1-1; V: TRBV5-8; DNA: TGTGCCAGCAGCTGGCAGGGACAGGGGGCCACTGAAGCTTTCTTT; CDR3: CASSWQGQGATEAFF
D: TRBD1; size: -; J: TRBJ1-5; V: TRBV6-1; DNA: TGTGCCAGCCGACAGGGGACTTATAGCAATCAGCCCCAGCATTTT; CDR3: CASRQGTYSNQPQHF
D: -; size: -; J: TRBJ2-5; V: TRBV6-1; DNA: TGTGCCAGCGCACTAGGCGGAGAGACCCAGTACTTC; CDR3: CASALGGETQYF
D: -; size: -; J: TRBJ2-7; V: TRBV7-2; DNA: TGTGCCAGCAGCTTTACTGGCTACGAGCAGTACTTC; CDR3: CASSFTGYEQYF
D: -; size: -; J: TRBJ1-1; V: TRBV7-2; DNA: TGTGCCAGCCGGGGGAACACTGAAGCTTTCTTT; CDR3: CASRGNTEAFF
D: -; size: -; J: TRBJ1-1; V: TRBV28; DNA: TGTGCCAGTATTCCCAGGGAAAACACTGAAGCTTTCTTT; CDR3: CASIPRENTEAFF
D: TRBD2; size: -; J: TRBJ2-5; V: TRBV9; DNA: TGTGCCAGCAGCGTGGGACTAGCGGGAGGTGAGACCCAGTACTTC; CDR3: CASSVGLAGGETQYF
D: -; size: -; J: TRBJ2-7; V: TRBV7-2; DNA: TGTGCCAGCAGCTCGTCGACAGCTGGTATGCACTTC; CDR3: CASSSSTAGMHF
D: TRBD1; size: -; J: TRBJ1-2; V: TRBV13; DNA: TGTGCCAGCAGCTTAGGCAGGTCGGCAGGGGGCTATGGCTACACCTTC; CDR3: CASSLGRSAGGYGYTF
D: TRBD2; size: -; J: TRBJ2-3; V: TRBV5-5; DNA: TGTGCCAGCAGCGTCGCGCCTTCGGGGGGATGGGCAGATACGCAGTATTTT; CDR3: CASSVAPSGGWADTQYF
D: TRBD1; size: -; J: TRBJ2-3; V: TRBV7-9; DNA: TGTGCCAGCAGCTTAGCTTATGGACAGGGAATCACAGATACGCAGTATTTT; CDR3: CASSLAYGQGITDTQYF
D: -; size: -; J: TRBJ2-1; V: TRBV6-1; DNA: TGTGCCAGCAGCTTATTGAGGAACAATGAGCAGTTCTTC; CDR3: CASSLLRNNEQFF
D: -; size: -; J: TRBJ2-1; V: TRBV7-9; DNA: TGTGCCAGCAGCCCTGACAGGTCCATGACGGATGAGCAGTTCTTC; CDR3: CASSPDRSMTDEQFF
D: -; size: -; J: TRBJ2-7; V: TRBV5-1; DNA: TGCGCCAGCAGCTTTAGATCACAGGGACCTTCCTACGAGCAGTACTTC; CDR3: CASSFRSQGPSYEQYF
D: TRBD1; size: -; J: TRBJ2-7; V: TRBV27; DNA: TGTGCCAGCAGTTTACCGGGACAGGGAGGGACCTACGAGCAGTACTTC; CDR3: CASSLPGQGGTYEQYF
D: TRBD2; size: once; J: TRBJ2-1; V: TRBV11-1; DNA: TGTGCCAGCAGCTTTCTTCGCGGGGGGGCTGTAGCTGAGCAGTTCTTC; CDR3: CASSFLRGGAVAEQFF
D: TRBD1; size: -; J: TRBJ1-1; V: TRBV10-2; DNA: TGCGCCAGCAGTGAATACACAGGGGGCACTGAAGCTTTCTTT; CDR3: CASSEYTGGTEAFF
D: -; size: -; J: TRBJ1-2; V: TRBV4-1; DNA: TGCGCCAGCAGCCAAGGGGCGGGGTATGGCTACACCTTC; CDR3: CASSQGAGYGYTF
D: -; size: -; J: TRBJ2-1; V: TRBV4-3; DNA: TGCGCCAGCAGCCAAGTTCTCGGGAGCTCCTACAATGAGCAGTTCTTC; CDR3: CASSQVLGSSYNEQFF
D: -; size: few; J: TRBJ2-3; V: TRBV30; DNA: TGTGCCTGGAGCGAGGGGGGGACGAGCACAGATACGCAGTATTTT; CDR3: CAWSEGGTSTDTQYF
D: TRBD1; size: once; J: TRBJ2-2; V: TRBV10-3; DNA: TGTGCCATTCAAAACAGGGGGATCGGCACCGGGGAGCTGTTTTTT; CDR3: CAIQNRGIGTGELFF
D: TRBD2; size: -; J: TRBJ2-7; V: TRBV6-5; DNA: TGTGCCAGCAGTCCTCGGACTAGCGGGATATACGAGCAGTACTTC; CDR3: CASSPRTSGIYEQYF
D: -; size: -; J: TRBJ1-2; V: TRBV9; DNA: TGTGCCAGCAGCGTGAACAGTTATGGCTACACCTTC; CDR3: CASSVNSYGYTF
D: -; size: once; J: TRBJ2-1; V: TRBV21-1; DNA: TGTGCCAGCAGGATCGGGGGGGACAAAGGACTGGTCGGTGTGTTAGTGAACAATGAGCAGTTCTTC; CDR3: CASRIGGDKGLVGVLVNNEQFF
D: -; size: -; J: TRBJ1-6; V: TRBV27; DNA: TGTGCCAGCAGTCCCTGGGGGGGAGGGGTTAATTCACCCCTCCACTTT; CDR3: CASSPWGGGVNSPLHF
D: -; size: few; J: TRBJ2-1; V: TRBV5-4; DNA: TGTGCCAGCAGCTCGGGATTCAACAATGAGCAGTTCTTC; CDR3: CASSSGFNNEQFF
D: -; size: -; J: TRBJ2-1; V: TRBV5-4; DNA: TGTGCCAGCAGCTTGTCTAGCTCCTACAATGAGCAGTTCTTC; CDR3: CASSLSSSYNEQFF
D: TRBD2; size: -; J: TRBJ2-5; V: TRBV27; DNA: TGTGCCAGCAGTTTGTGGGAGGGCCGAAAAGAGACCCAGTACTTC; CDR3: CASSLWEGRKETQYF
D: TRBD1; size: once; J: TRBJ2-5; V: TRBV9; DNA: TGTGCCAGCAGCATCATGGGACAGGGGGCGGGTGAGACCCAGTACTTC; CDR3: CASSIMGQGAGETQYF
D: TRBD2; size: -; J: TRBJ2-1; V: TRBV4-3; DNA: TGCGCCAGCAGCCGGGGGGGACTAGGCTACAATGAGCAGTTCTTC; CDR3: CASSRGGLGYNEQFF
D: TRBD1; size: -; J: TRBJ1-2; V: TRBV5-4; DNA: TGTGCCAGCAGCTTATCTGACCAGGGGGGAGTTTTTGGCTACACCTTC; CDR3: CASSLSDQGGVFGYTF
D: TRBD2; size: -; J: TRBJ2-1; V: TRBV7-2; DNA: TGTGCCAGCAGCTTTAGCCTAGCGGGGCACAATGAGCAGTTCTTC; CDR3: CASSFSLAGHNEQFF
D: -; size: -; J: TRBJ1-1; V: TRBV13; DNA: TGTGCCAGCAGCTTAAAGGGGCTAACTGAAGCTTTCTTT; CDR3: CASSLKGLTEAFF
D: -; size: -; J: TRBJ1-5; V: TRBV7-2; DNA: TGTGCCAGCAGCTTGGGGGGGGCGCAGCCCCAGCATTTT; CDR3: CASSLGGAQPQHF
D: -; size: -; J: TRBJ2-7; V: TRBV2; DNA: TGTGCCAGCAGCCCCAGGGACACCCACTCCTACGAGCAGTACTTC; CDR3: CASSPRDTHSYEQYF
D: -; size: -; J: TRBJ2-1; V: TRBV7-9; DNA: TGTGCCAGCAGTCCCAGACAGGACCGTAATGAGCAGTTCTTC; CDR3: CASSPRQDRNEQFF
D: TRBD2; size: -; J: TRBJ2-3; V: TRBV27; DNA: TGTGCCAGCAGTTTGCGGACTAGCGGGAGATCAGATACGCAGTATTTT; CDR3: CASSLRTSGRSDTQYF
D: -; size: few; J: TRBJ2-5; V: TRBV11-3; DNA: TGTGCCAGCAGCTTAGATAGGGACTGGGTGGAGACCCAGTACTTC; CDR3: CASSLDRDWVETQYF
D: TRBD1; size: -; J: TRBJ1-1; V: TRBV11-2; DNA: TGTGCCAGCAGCTTAGGGAGACAGGGGCTCACTGAAGCTTTCTTT; CDR3: CASSLGRQGLTEAFF
D: TRBD2; size: -; J: TRBJ2-7; V: TRBV15; DNA: TGTGCCACCAGCCGAGGACTAGCGGGGGGCCCCGTAATGCGCTACGAGCAGTACTTC; CDR3: CATSRGLAGGPVMRYEQYF